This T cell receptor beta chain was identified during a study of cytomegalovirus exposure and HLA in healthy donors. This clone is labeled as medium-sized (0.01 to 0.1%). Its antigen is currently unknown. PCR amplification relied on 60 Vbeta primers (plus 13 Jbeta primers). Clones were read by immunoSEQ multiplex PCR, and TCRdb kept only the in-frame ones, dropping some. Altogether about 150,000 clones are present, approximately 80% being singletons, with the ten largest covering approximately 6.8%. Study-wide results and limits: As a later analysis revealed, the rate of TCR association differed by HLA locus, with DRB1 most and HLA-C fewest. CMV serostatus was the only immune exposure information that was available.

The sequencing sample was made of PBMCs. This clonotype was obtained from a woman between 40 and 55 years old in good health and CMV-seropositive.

The CDR3 bases are TGTGCCAGTAGTATTTCAGCGGGGGGTCCTAATGAGCAGTTCTTC. Amino acids: CASSISAGGPNEQFF. The chain links TRBV19 to TRBJ2-1, with 9 bases identical to TRBD2. CDR1 is LNHDA, CDR2 SQIVND, per germline (reference sequence). V lost 3 bases to trimming and J lost 7 bases; unmatched junction nucleotides: 7. This CDR3 region has 15 residues.